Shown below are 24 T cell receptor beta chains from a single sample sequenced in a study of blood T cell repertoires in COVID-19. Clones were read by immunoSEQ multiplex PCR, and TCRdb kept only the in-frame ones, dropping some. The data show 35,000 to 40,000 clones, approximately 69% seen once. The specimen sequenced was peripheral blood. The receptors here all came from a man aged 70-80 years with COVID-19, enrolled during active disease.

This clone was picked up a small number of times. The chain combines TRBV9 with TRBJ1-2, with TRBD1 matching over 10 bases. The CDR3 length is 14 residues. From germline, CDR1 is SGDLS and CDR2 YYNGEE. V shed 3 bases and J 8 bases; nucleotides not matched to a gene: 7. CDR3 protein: CASSARTGGWGYTF. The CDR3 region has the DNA TGTGCCAGCAGCGCTCGGACAGGGGGTTGGGGCTACACCTTC.

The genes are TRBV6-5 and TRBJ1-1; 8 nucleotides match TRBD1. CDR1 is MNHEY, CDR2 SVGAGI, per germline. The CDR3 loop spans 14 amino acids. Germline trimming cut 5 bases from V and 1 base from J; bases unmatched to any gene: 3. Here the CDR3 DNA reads TGTGCCAGCAGTAAGACAGGGGAGAACACTGAAGCTTTCTTT. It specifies CASSKTGENTEAFF.

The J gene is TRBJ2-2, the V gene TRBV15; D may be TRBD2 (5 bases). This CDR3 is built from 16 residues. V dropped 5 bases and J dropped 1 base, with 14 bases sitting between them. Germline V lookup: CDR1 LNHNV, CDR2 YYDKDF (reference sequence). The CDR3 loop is CATSPPGSGNTGELFF. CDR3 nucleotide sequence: TGTGCCACCAGCCCCCCGGGATCGGGGAACACCGGGGAGCTGTTTTTT.

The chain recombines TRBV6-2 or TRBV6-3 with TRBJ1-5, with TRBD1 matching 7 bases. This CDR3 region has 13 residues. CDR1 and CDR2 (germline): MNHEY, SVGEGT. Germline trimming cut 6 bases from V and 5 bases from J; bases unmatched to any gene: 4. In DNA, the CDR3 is TGTGCCAGCAGCCGACAGGGAGATCAGCCCCAGCATTTT. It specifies CASSRQGDQPQHF.

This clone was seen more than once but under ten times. The CDR3: CASSWRPSSYNSPLHF. The CDR3 DNA sequence: TGTGCCAGCAGTTGGAGGCCGAGCTCCTATAATTCACCCCTCCACTTT. This chain links TRBV28 with TRBJ1-6; D unclear. The CDR3 is made up of 16 amino acids. Trimming removed 4 bases from V and 0 bases from J, with 10 bases in between. CDR1 MDHEN and CDR2 SYDVKM come from the germline V gene. Drawing the rest from reference TRBV28 and TRBJ1-6, the complete variable domain is DVKVTQSSRYLVKRTGEKVFLECVQDMDHENMFWYRQDPGLGLRLIYFSYDVKMKEKGDIPEGYSVSREKKERFSLILESASTNQTSMYLCASSWRPSSYNSPLHFGNGTRLTVT.

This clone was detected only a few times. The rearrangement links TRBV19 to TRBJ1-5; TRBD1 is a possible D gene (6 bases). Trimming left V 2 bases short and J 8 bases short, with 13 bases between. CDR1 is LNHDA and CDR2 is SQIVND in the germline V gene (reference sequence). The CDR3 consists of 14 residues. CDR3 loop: CASSIKKGVEPQHF. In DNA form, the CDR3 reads TGTGCCAGTAGTATAAAGAAGGGGGTTGAGCCCCAGCATTTT.

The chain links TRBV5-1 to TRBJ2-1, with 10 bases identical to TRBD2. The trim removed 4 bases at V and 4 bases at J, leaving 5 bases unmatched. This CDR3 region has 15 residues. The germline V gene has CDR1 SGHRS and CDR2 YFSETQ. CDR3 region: CASSTSTSGYNEQFF. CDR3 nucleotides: TGCGCCAGCAGCACCTCGACTAGCGGGTACAATGAGCAGTTCTTC.

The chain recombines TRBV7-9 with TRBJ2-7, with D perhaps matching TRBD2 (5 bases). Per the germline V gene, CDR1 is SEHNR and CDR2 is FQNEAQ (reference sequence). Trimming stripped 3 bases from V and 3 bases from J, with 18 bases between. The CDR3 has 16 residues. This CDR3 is CASSFWFGDLFYEQYF. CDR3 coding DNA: TGTGCCAGCAGCTTCTGGTTCGGGGATCTTTTCTACGAGCAGTACTTC.

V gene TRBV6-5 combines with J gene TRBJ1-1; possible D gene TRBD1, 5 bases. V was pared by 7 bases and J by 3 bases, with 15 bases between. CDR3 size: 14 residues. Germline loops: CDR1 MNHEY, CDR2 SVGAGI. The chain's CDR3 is CASIPSGGDTEAFF. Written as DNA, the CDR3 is TGTGCCAGCATACCGTCGGGAGGGGACACTGAAGCTTTCTTT.

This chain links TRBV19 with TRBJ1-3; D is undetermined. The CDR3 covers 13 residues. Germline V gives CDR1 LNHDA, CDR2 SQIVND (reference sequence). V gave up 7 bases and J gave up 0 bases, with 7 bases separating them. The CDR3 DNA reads TGTGCCAGTACGGGGAGCTCTGGAAACACCATATATTTT. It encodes CASTGSSGNTIYF.

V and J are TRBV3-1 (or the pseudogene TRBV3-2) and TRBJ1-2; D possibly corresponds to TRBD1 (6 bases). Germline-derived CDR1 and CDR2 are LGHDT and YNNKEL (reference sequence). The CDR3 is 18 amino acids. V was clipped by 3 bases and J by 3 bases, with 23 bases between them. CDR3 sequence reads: CASSHGAGWTTGYYGYTF. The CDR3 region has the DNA TGTGCCAGCAGCCATGGGGCAGGGTGGACCACAGGGTACTATGGCTACACCTTC.

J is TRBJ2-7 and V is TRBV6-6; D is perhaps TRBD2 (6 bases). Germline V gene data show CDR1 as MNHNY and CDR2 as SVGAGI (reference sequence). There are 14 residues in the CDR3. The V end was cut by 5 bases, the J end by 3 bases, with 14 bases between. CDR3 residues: CASSAGGNLYEQYF. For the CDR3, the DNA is TGTGCCAGCAGTGCTGGCGGGAACCTCTACGAGCAGTACTTC.

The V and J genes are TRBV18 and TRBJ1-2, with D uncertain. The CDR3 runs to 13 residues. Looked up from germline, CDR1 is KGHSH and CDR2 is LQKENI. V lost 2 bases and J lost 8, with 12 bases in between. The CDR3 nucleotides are TGTGCCAGCTCACCAGATATGAGGGCCGGCTACACCTTC. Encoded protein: CASSPDMRAGYTF. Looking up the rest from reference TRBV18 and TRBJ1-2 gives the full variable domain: NAGVMQNPRHLVRRRGQEARLRCSPMKGHSHVYWYRQLPEEGLKFMVYLQKENIIDESGMPKERFSAEFPKEGPSILRIQQVVRGDSAAYFCASSPDMRAGYTFGSGTRLTVV.

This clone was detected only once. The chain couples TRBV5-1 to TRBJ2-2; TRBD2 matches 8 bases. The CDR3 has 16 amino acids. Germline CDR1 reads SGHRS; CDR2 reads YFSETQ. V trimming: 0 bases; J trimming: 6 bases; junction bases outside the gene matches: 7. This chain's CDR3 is CASSLVAGGPAGELFF. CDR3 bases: TGCGCCAGCAGCTTGGTTGCGGGAGGCCCCGCCGGGGAGCTGTTTTTT.

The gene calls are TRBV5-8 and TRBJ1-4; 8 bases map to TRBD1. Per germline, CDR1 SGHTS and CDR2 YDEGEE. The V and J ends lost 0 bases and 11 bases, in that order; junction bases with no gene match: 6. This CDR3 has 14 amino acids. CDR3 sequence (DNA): TGTGCCAGCAGCTTGGCAGGGGGCGCGGAGAAACTGTTTTTT. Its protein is CASSLAGGAEKLFF.

The CDR3 here is CASTGTTNNEKLFF. CDR3 DNA: TGTGCCAGCACCGGGACAACTAATAATGAAAAACTGTTTTTT. The chain recombines TRBV6-5 with TRBJ1-4; the D gene is possibly TRBD1 (6 bases). CDR1 is MNHEY, CDR2 SVGAGI, per germline. Trimming shortened V by 7 bases and J by 4 bases, and 13 bases separated the two germline ends. The CDR3 extends over 14 amino acids.

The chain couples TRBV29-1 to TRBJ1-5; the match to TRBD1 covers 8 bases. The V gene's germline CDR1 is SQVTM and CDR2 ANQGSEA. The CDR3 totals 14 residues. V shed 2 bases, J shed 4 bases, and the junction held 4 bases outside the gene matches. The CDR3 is CSVESQGANQPQHF. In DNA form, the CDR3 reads TGCAGCGTTGAAAGCCAGGGGGCGAATCAGCCCCAGCATTTT.

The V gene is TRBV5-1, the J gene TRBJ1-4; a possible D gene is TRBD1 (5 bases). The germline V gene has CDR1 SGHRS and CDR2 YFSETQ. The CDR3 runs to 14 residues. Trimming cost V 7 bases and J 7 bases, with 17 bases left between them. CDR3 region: CASRRGGEREKLFF. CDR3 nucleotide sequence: TGCGCCAGCCGCCGGGGAGGGGAACGTGAAAAACTGTTTTTT.

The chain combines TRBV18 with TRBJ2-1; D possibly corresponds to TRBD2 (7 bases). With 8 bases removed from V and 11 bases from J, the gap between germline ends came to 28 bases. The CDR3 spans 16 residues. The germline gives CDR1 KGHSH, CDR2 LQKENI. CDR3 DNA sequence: TGTGCCAGCGGCGGGCCTGTTCAGGGGAGGGGACTCCAGCAGTTCTTC. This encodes CASGGPVQGRGLQQFF. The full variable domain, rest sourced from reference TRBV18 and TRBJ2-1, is NAGVMQNPRHLVRRRGQEARLRCSPMKGHSHVYWYRQLPEEGLKFMVYLQKENIIDESGMPKERFSAEFPKEGPSILRIQQVVRGDSAAYFCASGGPVQGRGLQQFFGPGTRLTVL.

The CDR3: CASSPGTYAMNTEAFF. The CDR3 nucleotides are TGTGCCAGCAGCCCTGGGACATACGCCATGAACACTGAAGCTTTCTTT. The V and J genes are TRBV7-3 and TRBJ1-1, with D possibly TRBD1 on 6 matching bases. Germline V CDR1 and CDR2: SGHTA, FQGTGA. CDR3 length: 16 amino acids. Trimming removed 5 bases at V and 0 bases at J, with 16 bases between.

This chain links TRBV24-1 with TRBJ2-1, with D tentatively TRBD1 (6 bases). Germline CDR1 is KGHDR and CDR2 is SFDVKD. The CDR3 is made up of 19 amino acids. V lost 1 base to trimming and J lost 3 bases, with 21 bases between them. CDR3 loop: CATSDLYRFCRTVYNEQFF. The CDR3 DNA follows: TGTGCCACCAGTGATTTATACCGTTTCTGTAGGACAGTCTACAATGAGCAGTTCTTC.

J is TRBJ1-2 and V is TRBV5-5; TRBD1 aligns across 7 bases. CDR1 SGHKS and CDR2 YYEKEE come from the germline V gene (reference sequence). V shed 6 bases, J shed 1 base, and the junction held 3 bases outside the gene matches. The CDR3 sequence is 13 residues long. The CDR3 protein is CASKNRGNYGYTF. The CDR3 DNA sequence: TGTGCCAGCAAGAACAGGGGTAACTATGGCTACACCTTC. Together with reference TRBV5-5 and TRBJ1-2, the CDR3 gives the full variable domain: DAGVTQSPTHLIKTRGQQVTLRCSPISGHKSVSWYQQVLGQGPQFIFQYYEKEERGRGNFPDRFSARQFPNYSSELNVNALLLGDSALYLCASKNRGNYGYTFGSGTRLTVV.

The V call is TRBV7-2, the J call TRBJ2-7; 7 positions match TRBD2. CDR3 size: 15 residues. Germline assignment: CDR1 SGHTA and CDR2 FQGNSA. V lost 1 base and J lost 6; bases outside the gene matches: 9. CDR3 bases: TGTGCCAGCAGCTTAGAAGGGACTACCCTGAGCGAGCAGTACTTC. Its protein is CASSLEGTTLSEQYF.

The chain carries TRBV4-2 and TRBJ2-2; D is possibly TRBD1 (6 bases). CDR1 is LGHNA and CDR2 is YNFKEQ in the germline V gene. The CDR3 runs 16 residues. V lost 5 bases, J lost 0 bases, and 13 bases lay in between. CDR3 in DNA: TGTGCCAGCAGCTCTTACAGGGCGTCGAACACCGGGGAGCTGTTTTTT. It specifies CASSSYRASNTGELFF.